The clone carrying this T cell receptor (beta chain) has only one observation. Its antigen is unknown. Sequencing was performed with immunoSEQ multiplex PCR; in TCRdb, only in-frame clones are kept and a portion is missing. The sample lists around 100,000 clones; about 92% were seen once. The germline V and J ends were trimmed by 5 bases and 1 base, with 11 bases remaining between them. The CDR3 is 14 amino acids. CDR1 is SGHTA, CDR2 FQGNSA, per germline. This specimen belongs to a study of T cell responses to AZD1222 COVID-19 vaccine. In the study overall: Second-dose intervals of approximately 4 or approximately 12 weeks were pooled.

Study results and caveats: Every sample of the repertoires postdated the peak T cell response. Donors, mostly white British, included more females; clonal diversity was possibly underestimated. In the spike-specific TCR repertoire, nearly half reportedly target unmutated variant regions.

The gene calls are TRBV7-2 and TRBJ1-1; D not resolved. The TCR was taken from an adult in good health. This specimen consisted of peripheral blood, obtained on day 0 of AZD1222 vaccination. CDR3 DNA: TGTGCCAGCAGCCCATTAATTGGGAACACTGAAGCTTTCTTT. It specifies CASSPLIGNTEAFF.